This T cell receptor (beta chain) was obtained from a study of human T cells and chemical hapten exposure. Study-level background: Weekly scalp doses of diphenylcyclopropenone were given to patients during the roughly 26-week study. Study observations and caveats: The presence of alopecia in the donors means their immune response may differ from healthy people's.

In germline, CDR1 is DFQATT, CDR2 SNEGSKA (reference sequence). The CDR3 runs to 15 residues. J gave up 6 bases and V 3 bases, and 6 bases lay outside the gene matches. Individual cDNA molecules (in the library) carried attached unique molecular identifiers. TCRdb re-derived calls from the RACE reads in MiXCR, one entry per CDR3 protein. The table has 340,000 or so distinct CDR3 sequences, around 7% seen once; the top ten hold 8.4%. Concerning this clonotype: The antigen is unknown.

Time point here: patch test 1, 2 weeks after DPC sensitization. Stated treatment: therapeutic diphenylcyclopropenone sensitization with weekly scalp DPC. This TCR came from a woman younger than 30 with alopecia areata. Some clones in this sample may be carry-over from other donors' samples. The chain couples TRBV20-1 to TRBJ2-2; 11 bases align to TRBD2. The sample consisted of whole blood, taken in connection with sensitization to the hapten diphenylcyclopropenone (DPC). The CDR3: CSASGLAGGAGELFF. As DNA, the CDR3 is TGCAGTGCTAGCGGGCTAGCGGGGGGCGCCGGGGAGCTGTTTTTT.